This TCR beta chain was retrieved from a study of blood T cells in healthy people across ages. A second PCR of 7 to 11 cycles used a sample-barcoded 5' primer and a J-beta primer mix. Using its own MiXCR run on the 5' RACE reads, TCRdb lists one record per CDR3 protein. The table includes more than 900,000 distinct CDR3 sequences, 25% to 35% detected once. This clonotype occurred many times. A much larger clone sits a single nucleotide away, making a read error possible. This sample was also put to use in a study of T cells of mothers and their children.

Sequencing was performed on blood. The origin of this receptor is a woman in her 40s in good health.

The CDR3 protein is CASTTRRNIQYF. The CDR3, as DNA: TGTGCCAGCACCACCAGGCGAAACATTCAGTACTTC. This chain uses TRBV11-2 with TRBJ2-4; D not resolved. Germline-derived CDR1 and CDR2 are SGHAT and FQNNGV. Trimming took 7 bases from V and 6 from J, leaving 10 bases between them. The length of the CDR3 is 12 residues. Filled out from reference TRBV11-2 and TRBJ2-4, the complete variable domain reads EAGVAQSPRYKIIEKRQSVAFWCNPISGHATLYWYQQILGQGPKLLIQFQNNGVVDDSQLPKDRFSAERLKGVDSTLKIQPAKLEDSAVYLCASTTRRNIQYFGAGTRLSVL.